Presented here are 32 T cell receptor beta chains from one specimen sequenced in a study of memory CD4+ T cells and cytomegalovirus serostatus. Single viable CD3+CD4+CD8-CD45RO+ cells were sorted as the memory CD4+ T cells. The assay was immunoSEQ multiplex PCR, and TCRdb's table has in-frame clones only and misses some. The sample lists under 50,000 clones, about 73% occurring once. Sequencing was carried out using memory CD4+ T cells from blood. Every receptor here comes from an adult in good health and CMV-seronegative.

The sample holds a few counts of this clone. This chain joins TRBV10-1 and TRBJ1-1, with D possibly being TRBD1 (5 bases). The V end lost 2 bases, the J end lost 5 bases, and 18 bases lay between the germline ends. Germline CDR1 is WNHNN and CDR2 is SYGVQD (reference sequence). The CDR3 covers 16 residues. The CDR3 nucleotides read TGCGCCAGCAGTGAGACCAGGGACGGAGAACAAACTGAAGCTTTCTTT. It codes for CASSETRDGEQTEAFF.

The chain employs TRBV30 and TRBJ2-2; D might be TRBD1 or TRBD2, each matching 6 bases. CDR1 GTSNPN and CDR2 SVGIG come from the germline V gene (reference sequence). This CDR3 is 13 amino acids long. The V end lost 6 bases, the J end lost 5 bases, and 13 bases lay between the germline ends. The CDR3 bases are TGTGCCTGCCTCAAGGGGGGTACCGGGGAGCTGTTTTTT. As protein: CACLKGGTGELFF.

The chain is built from TRBV2 and TRBJ1-5, with D possibly matching TRBD1 (5 bases). The germline V gene encodes CDR1 SNHLY and CDR2 FYNNEI. The length of the CDR3 is 14 residues. V shed 6 bases and J shed 2 bases, with 11 bases lying between them. The CDR3, as DNA: TGTGCCAGCAGGGGGGATTCGGGCAATCAGCCCCAGCATTTT. It encodes CASRGDSGNQPQHF.

The rearrangement links TRBV5-1 to TRBJ1-2; D may be TRBD1 (6 bases). This CDR3 is built from 13 residues. The germline V gene has CDR1 SGHRS and CDR2 YFSETQ. V lost 4 bases to trimming and J lost 2 bases, with 9 bases between them. In nucleotides, the CDR3 is TGCGCCAGCAGCCCCCAGGGGAACTATGGCTACACCTTC. Residues: CASSPQGNYGYTF.

This rearrangement joins TRBV15 to TRBJ2-3; D is perhaps TRBD2 (6 bases). The germline gives CDR1 LNHNV, CDR2 YYDKDF (reference sequence). The CDR3 sequence is 15 residues long. The V gene lost 0 bases and the J gene lost 2 bases, with 9 bases spanning the gap. This CDR3 reads CATSRDGGFTDTQYF. The CDR3 region has the DNA TGTGCCACCAGCAGAGATGGGGGGTTCACAGATACGCAGTATTTT.

The V call is TRBV2, the J call TRBJ1-6, with D tentatively TRBD1 (6 bases). This CDR3 is built from 15 residues. Trimming pared 6 bases from V and 1 base from J, leaving 10 bases between. Germline V CDR1 and CDR2: SNHLY, FYNNEI. CDR3 DNA: TGTGCCAGCAGCGCCGACAGGTCCTATAATTCACCCCTCCACTTT. Amino acid sequence: CASSADRSYNSPLHF. Supplemented by reference TRBV2 and TRBJ1-6, the full variable domain reads EPEVTQTPSHQVTQMGQEVILRCVPISNHLYFYWYRQILGQKVEFLVSFYNNEISEKSEIFDDQFSVERPDGSNFTLKIRSTKLEDSAMYFCASSADRSYNSPLHFGNGTRLTVT.

This chain joins TRBV6-6 and TRBJ2-1, with 9 bases aligning to TRBD2. The CDR3 is made up of 16 amino acids. Germline-derived CDR1 and CDR2 are MNHNY and SVGAGI (reference sequence). The V gene end was trimmed by 5 bases and the J gene end by 2 bases; junction bases not matched to a gene: 7. Here the CDR3 reads CASSGLAGGTYNEQFF. The CDR3 region has the DNA TGTGCCAGCAGTGGACTGGCGGGGGGGACCTACAATGAGCAGTTCTTC.

The table lists this clone with a count of one. The rearrangement joins TRBV4-3 to TRBJ1-6, with no clear D. The CDR3 is made up of 16 amino acids. Looked up from germline, CDR1 is LGHNA and CDR2 is YSLEER. Trimming shortened V by 8 bases and J by 2 bases, and 16 bases separated the two germline ends. In nucleotides, the CDR3 is TGCGCCAGCCAAATTACCTATAAGGCCTATAATTCACCCCTCCACTTT. It translates to CASQITYKAYNSPLHF.

This chain's CDR3 is CAWGDSGTGRNQPQHF. The CDR3 region has the DNA TGTGCCTGGGGGGATTCCGGGACAGGAAGAAATCAGCCCCAGCATTTT. The chain uses TRBV30 and TRBJ1-5; 8 bases are a match to TRBD1. CDR3 length: 16 residues. The germline CDR1 and CDR2 sequences are GTSNPN and SVGIG (reference sequence). Losses at the gene ends were 5 bases for V and 4 bases for J; bases not matched to a gene: 13. The full variable domain, its missing parts supplied by reference TRBV30 and TRBJ1-5, is SQTIHQWPATLVQPVGSPLSLECTVEGTSNPNLYWYRQAAGRGLQLLFYSVGIGQISSEVPQNLSASRPQDRQFILSSKKLLLSDSGFYLCAWGDSGTGRNQPQHFGDGTRLSIL.

The chain employs TRBV2 and TRBJ1-6; 9 nucleotides agree with TRBD1. This CDR3 is built from 16 residues. Germline V CDR1 and CDR2: SNHLY, FYNNEI. The junction had 11 bases not matched to a gene; V was cut back by 7 bases and J by 7 bases. CDR3 coding DNA: TGTGCCAGCACTACTAACAGGGGGCTGTCCAATTCACCCCTCCACTTT. Protein: CASTTNRGLSNSPLHF. The entire variable domain, with the rest obtained from reference TRBV2 and TRBJ1-6, is as follows: EPEVTQTPSHQVTQMGQEVILRCVPISNHLYFYWYRQILGQKVEFLVSFYNNEISEKSEIFDDQFSVERPDGSNFTLKIRSTKLEDSAMYFCASTTNRGLSNSPLHFGNGTRLTVT.

The chain recombines TRBV7-9 with TRBJ1-4; maybe TRBD1 (5 bases). Germline V gene data show CDR1 as SEHNR and CDR2 as FQNEAQ (reference sequence). Trimming took 3 bases from V and 3 from J, leaving 23 bases between them. CDR3 length equals 19 residues. The CDR3 coding sequence is TGTGCCAGCAGCTTTCGGTACGTGGAGGGGCGAGGGGCTAATGAAAAACTGTTTTTT. It translates to CASSFRYVEGRGANEKLFF.

This sequence joins TRBV18 and TRBJ1-2; 8 nucleotides match TRBD1. Losses at the gene ends were 3 bases for V and 7 bases for J; bases not matched to a gene: 4. There are 13 residues in the CDR3. Germline lookup yields CDR1 KGHSH and CDR2 LQKENI. The CDR3 DNA sequence: TGTGCCAGCTCACCTCAGGGGGCGATTGGCTACACCTTC. It is translated as CASSPQGAIGYTF.

The V and J genes are TRBV5-6 and TRBJ1-6, with TRBD1 identical over 7 bases. CDR1 SGHDT and CDR2 YYEEEE come from the germline V gene. V was clipped by 4 bases and J by 4 bases; unmatched bases: 2. The CDR3 contains 14 residues. The CDR3 here is CASSPGQYNSPLHF. The CDR3 DNA follows: TGTGCCAGCAGCCCGGGACAGTATAATTCACCCCTCCACTTT.

The gene calls are TRBV6-6 and TRBJ1-2; D is unresolved. The CDR3 runs to 11 residues. Germline V gene lookup returns CDR1 MNHNY and CDR2 SVGAGI (reference sequence). V lost 10 bases, J lost 5 bases, and 11 bases lay in between. CDR3 nucleotide sequence: TGTGCCACTCTACGGGATTATGGCTACACCTTC. This codes for CATLRDYGYTF.

This chain links TRBV5-5 with TRBJ2-7; possible D gene TRBD2, 5 bases. CDR1 is SGHKS, CDR2 YYEKEE, per germline (reference sequence). Deletions cut 4 bases from V and 6 bases from J, with 11 bases between. There are 12 residues in the CDR3. The CDR3 here is CASSTLAGEQYF. Here the CDR3 DNA reads TGTGCCAGCAGCACCCTGGCGGGCGAGCAGTACTTC.

This chain uses TRBV6-1 with TRBJ2-7, with TRBD1 matching over 9 bases. Germline V gene lookup returns CDR1 MNHNS and CDR2 SASEGT. CDR3 length: 13 amino acids. The ends lost 9 bases at V and 4 bases at J; junction bases unmatched: 7. CDR3 in amino acids: CASTRDREYEQYF. The CDR3 nucleotides are TGTGCCAGTACCCGGGACAGGGAGTACGAGCAGTACTTC.

The chain recombines TRBV5-1 with TRBJ2-2; TRBD1 matches 7 bases. Germline lookup yields CDR1 SGHRS and CDR2 YFSETQ. This CDR3 region has 17 residues. The junction had 8 bases not matched to a gene; V was cut back by 2 bases and J by 1 base. DNA for the CDR3: TGCGCCAGCAGCTTAACAGGACAGGTCAGGAACACCGGGGAGCTGTTTTTT. As protein: CASSLTGQVRNTGELFF.

The genes are TRBV2 and TRBJ2-6; 10 bases agree with TRBD1. The germline V gene has CDR1 SNHLY and CDR2 FYNNEI. V gave up 6 bases and J gave up 1 base; unmatched junction bases: 6. CDR3 length: 17 residues. Here the CDR3 DNA reads TGTGCCAGCAGCGGACAGGGGGACTCGTCTGGGGCCAACGTCCTGACTTTC. This sequence encodes CASSGQGDSSGANVLTF.

The V gene is TRBV18, the J gene TRBJ2-3; 7 nucleotides match TRBD1. J lost 0 bases, V lost 3 bases, and 3 bases had no gene match. This CDR3 spans 15 amino acids. Germline V gives CDR1 KGHSH, CDR2 LQKENI. The CDR3 region is CASSPTGISTDTQYF. The CDR3 DNA reads TGTGCCAGCTCACCGACAGGGATTAGCACAGATACGCAGTATTTT.

The chain uses TRBV28 and TRBJ2-2; no clear D gene. Germline V gene lookup returns CDR1 MDHEN and CDR2 SYDVKM. The CDR3 is 14 residues long. V gave up 5 bases and J gave up 7 bases, with 14 bases separating them. The CDR3 protein is CASSPHPPDGELFF. CDR3 bases: TGTGCCAGCAGTCCCCACCCCCCCGACGGGGAGCTGTTTTTT. The full variable domain, in which reference TRBV28 and TRBJ2-2 provide the parts outside the CDR3, is DVKVTQSSRYLVKRTGEKVFLECVQDMDHENMFWYRQDPGLGLRLIYFSYDVKMKEKGDIPEGYSVSREKKERFSLILESASTNQTSMYLCASSPHPPDGELFFGEGSRLTVL.

This clone was counted a single time. The gene calls are TRBV7-9 and TRBJ1-4; D is perhaps TRBD1 (6 bases). V lost 8 bases and J lost 3, with 16 bases in between. This CDR3 is 15 amino acids long. Germline-derived CDR1 and CDR2 are SEHNR and FQNEAQ (reference sequence). CDR3 in DNA: TGTGCCAGCGAACAGGGACTAGTCGCTAATGAAAAACTGTTTTTT. It yields the protein CASEQGLVANEKLFF.

Regarding this clone: One junction end does not reproduce the germline sequence, and a read error may be involved. The chain recombines TRBV28 with TRBJ2-7; a possible D gene is TRBD1 (6 bases). The germline gives CDR1 MDHEN, CDR2 SYDVKM. The CDR3 is 13 amino acids. The DNA for the CDR3 is TGTGCCAGCAGTTTCTCCGGGACACGAAACTACATCTTC. This gives the protein CASSFSGTRNYIF.

CDR3: CSVDRGHTGELFF. The CDR3 bases are TGCAGCGTCGACAGGGGGCACACCGGGGAGCTGTTTTTT. This chain links TRBV29-1 with TRBJ2-2; 10 bases are a match to TRBD1. Germline V lookup: CDR1 SQVTM, CDR2 ANQGSEA. The CDR3 sequence is 13 residues long. V trimming: 6 bases; J trimming: 3 bases; junction bases outside the gene matches: 1.

V and J are TRBV4-3 and TRBJ2-4; 7 nucleotides line up with TRBD1. The CDR3 consists of 13 residues. Trimming cost V 8 bases and J 7 bases; bases outside gene matches: 8. CDR1 is LGHNA and CDR2 is YSLEER in the germline V gene. The CDR3 here is CASSLGTDNIQYF. The DNA for the CDR3 is TGCGCCAGCTCCCTAGGGACAGATAACATTCAGTACTTC.

This clone was recorded a few times. This chain connects TRBV28 to TRBJ2-7; D is perhaps TRBD2 (6 bases). The CDR3 covers 13 residues. V was cut by 8 bases and J by 2 bases, with 13 bases left in between. Germline CDR1 reads MDHEN; CDR2 reads SYDVKM. CDR3 nucleotides: TGTGCCAGCCAACGGGGGATCGCCTACGAGCAGTACTTC. Amino acid sequence: CASQRGIAYEQYF.

This clone was counted a few times. This chain joins TRBV30 and TRBJ1-6; 10 bases line up with TRBD1. CDR3 length equals 14 residues. With V trimmed by 2 bases and J by 9 bases, 4 bases remained unmatched. Per the germline V gene, CDR1 is GTSNPN and CDR2 is SVGIG (reference sequence). The DNA of the CDR3 is TGTGCCTGGAGTAGGACAGGGGGTAGTTCACCCCTCCACTTT. It specifies CAWSRTGGSSPLHF.

The V and J genes are TRBV7-9 and TRBJ1-5, with unresolved D. CDR1 and CDR2 (germline): SEHNR, FQNEAQ (reference sequence). The CDR3 is 14 amino acids. V was clipped by 1 base and J by 7 bases, with 11 bases between them. CDR3 in amino acids: CASSLDVTTQPQHF. CDR3 nucleotides: TGTGCCAGCAGCTTAGATGTCACCACGCAGCCCCAGCATTTT.

CDR3 DNA sequence: TGCGCCAGCAGCTCTCCTTACACCGGGGAGCTGTTTTTT. It yields the protein CASSSPYTGELFF. This chain joins TRBV5-1 and TRBJ2-2; D is unresolved. This CDR3 is built from 13 residues. The ends were cut back, 3 bases at V and 3 bases at J, with 6 bases in the middle. Germline V gene sequence: CDR1 SGHRS, CDR2 YFSETQ.

The V gene is TRBV7-2, the J gene TRBJ2-3; the match to TRBD1 covers 9 bases. Germline-derived CDR1 and CDR2 are SGHTA and FQGNSA. The CDR3 loop spans 15 amino acids. Trimming removed 5 bases from V and 5 bases from J; junction bases left unmatched: 8. The CDR3 sequence is CASSPGTGYGDTQYF. The CDR3 nucleotides read TGTGCCAGCAGCCCGGGGACAGGGTATGGAGATACGCAGTATTTT.

The genes are TRBV7-2 and TRBJ1-4; 7 nucleotides match TRBD1. Losses at the gene ends were 5 bases for V and 14 bases for J; bases not matched to a gene: 20. Germline V gene lookup returns CDR1 SGHTA and CDR2 FQGNSA. The CDR3 spans 16 residues. As DNA, the CDR3 is TGTGCCAGCAGCCAGAGAACCGGGACAGCAGGGGGGAGGCTGTTTTTT. Its protein is CASSQRTGTAGGRLFF.

The chain has TRBV18 and TRBJ1-4; D remains ambiguous. The V end was cut by 0 bases, the J end by 8 bases, with 10 bases between. CDR3 length: 14 residues. CDR1 is KGHSH and CDR2 is LQKENI in the germline V gene. This CDR3 is CASSPPETFEKLFF. CDR3 DNA: TGTGCCAGCTCACCACCGGAGACGTTCGAAAAACTGTTTTTT.

The chain couples TRBV5-4 to TRBJ2-5; D could derive from TRBD1 or TRBD2 (6 bases each). The germline V gene has CDR1 SGHNT and CDR2 YYREEE (reference sequence). Trimming took off 2 bases at V and 5 bases at J, with 13 bases between the two ends. The CDR3 is 14 amino acids. CDR3 protein: CASSLRGPGETQYF. The CDR3 DNA sequence: TGTGCCAGCAGCTTACGGGGGCCAGGCGAGACCCAGTACTTC.